This T cell receptor beta chain was documented in a study of CD8+CD57+ T cells in acquired aplastic anemia. Study details: Quantities of DNA derived from sorted CD4+ and CD8+ cells averaged approximately 3 ug. Study outcomes and limitations: Patients and controls shared twenty-nine CD8+ CDR3 sequences.

Remarks on this clonotype: Antigen: not known.

Profiles of TCR beta VDJ and CDR3 were generated from a genomic DNA template. One entry per CDR3 protein results from TCRdb running MiXCR on the reads. The sample includes 200,000 or so distinct CDR3 sequences, around three fifths of them seen just once. The germline gives CDR1 SGHVS, CDR2 FQNEAQ. V gave up 6 bases and J gave up 0 bases, with 11 bases separating them. The CDR3 spans 14 residues. All sequencing subjects had displayed CD8+CD57+ cell expansion on flow cytometry. A severe acquired aplastic anemia diagnosis applied to all patients. This TCR came from a human donor with aplastic anemia. Sequences were obtained from sorted CD4+, CD8+, or CD8+CD57+ T cells (not recorded which) from PBMCs. The chain uses TRBV7-8 and TRBJ2-5; no definite D call. In nucleotides, the CDR3 is TGTGCCAGCAGTTATGGGCGGAACCAAGAGACCCAGTACTTC. Translation gives CASSYGRNQETQYF. The variable domain in full, with the rest retrieved from reference TRBV7-8 and TRBJ2-5, is GAGVSQSPRYKVAKRGQDVALRCDPISGHVSLFWYQQALGQGPEFLTYFQNEAQLDKSGLPSDRFFAERPEGSVSTLKIQRTQQEDSAVYLCASSYGRNQETQYFGPGTRLLVL.